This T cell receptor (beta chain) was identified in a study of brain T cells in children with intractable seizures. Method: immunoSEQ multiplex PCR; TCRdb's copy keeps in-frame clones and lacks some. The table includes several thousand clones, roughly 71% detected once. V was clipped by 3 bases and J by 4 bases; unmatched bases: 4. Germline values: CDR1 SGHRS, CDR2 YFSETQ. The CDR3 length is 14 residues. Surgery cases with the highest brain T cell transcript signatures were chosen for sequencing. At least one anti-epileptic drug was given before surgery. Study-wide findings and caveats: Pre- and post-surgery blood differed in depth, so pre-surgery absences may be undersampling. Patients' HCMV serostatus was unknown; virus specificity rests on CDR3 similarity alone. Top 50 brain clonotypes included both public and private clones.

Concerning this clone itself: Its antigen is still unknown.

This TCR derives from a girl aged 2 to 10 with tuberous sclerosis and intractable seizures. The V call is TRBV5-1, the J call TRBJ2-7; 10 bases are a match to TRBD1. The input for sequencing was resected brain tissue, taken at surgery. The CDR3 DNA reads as TGCGCCAGCAGCTCCGGGACAGGGGCGTACGAGCAGTACTTC. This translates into CASSSGTGAYEQYF. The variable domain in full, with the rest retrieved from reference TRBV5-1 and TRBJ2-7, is KAGVTQTPRYLIKTRGQQVTLSCSPISGHRSVSWYQQTPGQGLQFLFEYFSETQRNKGNFPGRFSGRQFSNSRSEMNVSTLELGDSALYLCASSSGTGAYEQYFGPGTRLTVT.